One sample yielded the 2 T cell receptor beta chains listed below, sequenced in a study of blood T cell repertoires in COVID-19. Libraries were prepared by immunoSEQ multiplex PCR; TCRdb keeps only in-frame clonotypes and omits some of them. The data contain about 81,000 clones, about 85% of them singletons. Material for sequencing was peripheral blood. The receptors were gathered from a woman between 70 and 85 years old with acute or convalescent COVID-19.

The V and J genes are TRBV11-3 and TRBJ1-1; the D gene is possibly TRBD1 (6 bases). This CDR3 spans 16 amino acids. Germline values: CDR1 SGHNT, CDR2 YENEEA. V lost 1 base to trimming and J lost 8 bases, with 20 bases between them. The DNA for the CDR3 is TGTGCCAGCAGCTTAGTACGGTTTCCAGGGGCGATGGAAGCTTTCTTT. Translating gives CASSLVRFPGAMEAFF.

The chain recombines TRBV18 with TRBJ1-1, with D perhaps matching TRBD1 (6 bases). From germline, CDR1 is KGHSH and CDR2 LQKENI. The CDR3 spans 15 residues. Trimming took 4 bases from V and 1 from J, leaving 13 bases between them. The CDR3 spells CASSRLQGWNTEAFF. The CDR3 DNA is TGTGCCAGCTCACGCCTGCAGGGGTGGAACACTGAAGCTTTCTTT.